The 20 T cell receptor beta chains listed next were all sequenced from one sample in a study of siplizumab effects on memory and regulatory T cells. Only in-frame clones appear in the TCRdb table, and some are missing; sequencing was by immunoSEQ multiplex PCR. Of 80,000 to 130,000 clones detected, approximately 94% appear once; the ten largest clones hold roughly 0.62%. The sequencing sample was made of Tregs sorted from blood. The source of these receptors is a human donor in good health.

This clone occurred a few times. The V call is TRBV18, the J call TRBJ2-1, with 7 positions matching TRBD2. J gave up 9 bases and V 2 bases, and 13 bases lay outside the gene matches. The germline CDR1 and CDR2 sequences are KGHSH and LQKENI. The CDR3 consists of 16 residues. This CDR3 reads CASSPKRDRPWVEQFF. The CDR3 DNA follows: TGTGCCAGCTCACCAAAGCGGGATCGCCCTTGGGTTGAGCAGTTCTTC.

The chain has TRBV18 and TRBJ2-1; TRBD2 is a possible D gene (5 bases). Trimming stripped 4 bases from V and 7 bases from J, with 11 bases between. The length of the CDR3 is 13 residues. CDR1 is KGHSH, CDR2 LQKENI, per germline. DNA for the CDR3: TGTGCCAGCTCACAGGCTACGGGGAATGAGCAGTTCTTC. Translated, it gives CASSQATGNEQFF. The whole variable domain, filled in from reference TRBV18 and TRBJ2-1, reads NAGVMQNPRHLVRRRGQEARLRCSPMKGHSHVYWYRQLPEEGLKFMVYLQKENIIDESGMPKERFSAEFPKEGPSILRIQQVVRGDSAAYFCASSQATGNEQFFGPGTRLTVL.

This chain joins TRBV10-3 and TRBJ2-3; D unclear. From germline, CDR1 is ENHRY and CDR2 SYGVKD. The ends were cut back, 2 bases at V and 4 bases at J, with 4 bases in the middle. There are 12 residues in the CDR3. Here the CDR3 reads CAISEVADTQYF. In DNA, the CDR3 is TGTGCCATCAGTGAGGTAGCAGATACGCAGTATTTT.

The V gene is TRBV11-2, the J gene TRBJ2-1; no definite D call. The CDR3 is made up of 14 amino acids. Germline V gives CDR1 SGHAT, CDR2 FQNNGV. Trimming stripped 3 bases from V and 6 bases from J, with 12 bases between. The CDR3 nucleotides are TGTGCCAGCAGCTTGGCTAGTCCCGGCAATGAGCAGTTCTTC. This codes for CASSLASPGNEQFF.

The gene calls are TRBV11-2 and TRBJ1-2; D unclear. V shed 1 base and J shed 8 bases, with 14 bases lying between them. CDR1 and CDR2 from the germline V gene are SGHAT and FQNNGV. CDR3 length: 14 amino acids. CDR3 amino acids: CASSLVRGGGGYTF. CDR3 DNA sequence: TGTGCCAGCAGCTTAGTACGGGGAGGAGGAGGCTACACCTTC.

This chain joins TRBV2 and TRBJ1-2, with 7 bases identical to TRBD1. With 10 bases clipped from V and 7 bases from J, the junction kept 9 bases outside the gene matches. The CDR3 length is 12 residues. The germline V gene has CDR1 SNHLY and CDR2 FYNNEI. DNA for the CDR3: TGTGCCAAGCAGGGGGGTAATCGTGGCTACACCTTC. This codes for CAKQGGNRGYTF.

This sequence joins TRBV30 and TRBJ1-5; D unclear. Trimming shortened V by 7 bases and J by 5 bases, and 3 bases separated the two germline ends. Germline CDR1 reads GTSNPN; CDR2 reads SVGIG (reference sequence). The CDR3 length is 9 residues. The CDR3 DNA is TGTGCCTACGATCAGCCCCAGCATTTT. This sequence encodes CAYDQPQHF.

This chain joins TRBV19 and TRBJ2-7; 8 bases fit TRBD2. V lost 4 bases and J lost 0; bases outside the gene matches: 8. The V gene's germline CDR1 is LNHDA and CDR2 SQIVND (reference sequence). The CDR3 has 16 amino acids. CDR3 protein: CASSTPVAGTSYEQYF. CDR3 nucleotide sequence: TGTGCCAGTAGTACCCCTGTAGCGGGGACCTCCTACGAGCAGTACTTC.

V gene TRBV30 combines with J gene TRBJ1-5, with 9 bases aligning to TRBD1. The CDR3 loop spans 17 amino acids. From germline, CDR1 is GTSNPN and CDR2 SVGIG (reference sequence). Trimming took 2 bases from V and 4 from J; bases not matched to a gene: 12. The CDR3 DNA is TGTGCCTGGAGTACGAAATCAAACAGGGGGCGAAATCAGCCCCAGCATTTT. It translates to CAWSTKSNRGRNQPQHF.

The chain carries TRBV25-1 and TRBJ1-2, with a possible D match to TRBD1 (5 bases). This CDR3 contains 13 residues. The V end was cut by 6 bases, the J end by 4 bases, with 12 bases between. CDR1 is MGHDK, CDR2 SYGVNS, per germline. CDR3 sequence reads: CASSSGDLYGYTF. The CDR3 DNA reads TGTGCCAGCAGCTCTGGGGACCTCTATGGCTACACCTTC.

The J gene is TRBJ2-1, the V gene TRBV7-2, with D possibly being TRBD1 or TRBD2 (7 bases each). Germline V gives CDR1 SGHTA, CDR2 FQGNSA. V shed 3 bases and J shed 7 bases, with 13 bases lying between them. The CDR3 spans 14 residues. This CDR3 reads CASSLQGGWNEQFF. CDR3 coding DNA: TGTGCCAGCAGCTTGCAGGGGGGGTGGAATGAGCAGTTCTTC.

V is TRBV18 and J is TRBJ2-1; 8 positions match TRBD2. This CDR3 is built from 16 residues. V lost 4 bases and J lost 4; bases outside the gene matches: 9. CDR1 and CDR2 (germline): KGHSH, LQKENI. CDR3 bases: TGTGCCAGCTCACGTCTATCCGGGAGGGGATACAATGAGCAGTTCTTC. Translation: CASSRLSGRGYNEQFF.

The CDR3 nucleotides read TGTGCCAGCAGCTACCAGCCGGGCATGAACACTGAAGCTTTCTTT. This gives the protein CASSYQPGMNTEAFF. The chain couples TRBV5-5 to TRBJ1-1; D remains ambiguous. Germline V gene sequence: CDR1 SGHKS, CDR2 YYEKEE (reference sequence). V was trimmed by 3 bases and J by 0 bases, leaving 12 bases between them. The CDR3 is 15 residues long.

The J gene is TRBJ2-7, the V gene TRBV28; 7 nucleotides line up with TRBD2. The CDR3 sequence is 15 residues long. Germline trimming cut 2 bases from V and 0 bases from J; bases unmatched to any gene: 4. Looked up from germline, CDR1 is MDHEN and CDR2 is SYDVKM. The CDR3, as DNA: TGTGCCAGCAGTTTAGGCGGGAGCCCCTCCTACGAGCAGTACTTC. Translation gives CASSLGGSPSYEQYF.

The genes are TRBV10-1 and TRBJ2-7; D is uncertain. This CDR3 is built from 14 residues. Per the germline V gene, CDR1 is WNHNN and CDR2 is SYGVQD (reference sequence). Trimming took 2 bases from V and 0 from J, leaving 8 bases between them. The CDR3 sequence: CASSETTASYEQYF. For the CDR3, the DNA is TGCGCCAGCAGTGAGACGACGGCCTCCTACGAGCAGTACTTC.

The genes are TRBV18 and TRBJ1-5; 9 positions match TRBD1. There are 17 residues in the CDR3. Looked up from germline, CDR1 is KGHSH and CDR2 is LQKENI. V lost 6 bases and J lost 0; bases outside the gene matches: 9. CDR3: CASSRNRGQGSNQPQHF. The CDR3 DNA sequence: TGTGCCAGCTCTCGAAACAGGGGGCAGGGTAGCAATCAGCCCCAGCATTTT.

This clone was observed once. The gene calls are TRBV19 and TRBJ1-3; D unresolved. The CDR3 runs 13 residues. Deletions cut 5 bases from V and 7 bases from J, with 12 bases between. Germline V gene sequence: CDR1 LNHDA, CDR2 SQIVND (reference sequence). The CDR3 sequence: CASSQTLRNTIYF. The CDR3 DNA sequence: TGTGCCAGTAGTCAGACACTACGGAACACCATATATTTT. The whole variable domain, filled in from reference TRBV19 and TRBJ1-3, reads DGGITQSPKYLFRKEGQNVTLSCEQNLNHDAMYWYRQDPGQGLRLIYYSQIVNDFQKGDIAEGYSVSREKKESFPLTVTSAQKNPTAFYLCASSQTLRNTIYFGEGSWLTVV.

The chain has TRBV11-3 and TRBJ2-2; D gene unclear. In germline, CDR1 is SGHNT, CDR2 YENEEA. Trimming removed 3 bases from V and 8 bases from J, with 13 bases in between. CDR3 length: 14 residues. The chain's CDR3 is CASSFGPRRGELFF. The CDR3 region has the DNA TGTGCCAGCAGCTTCGGGCCCCGAAGGGGGGAGCTGTTTTTT.

This clone was recorded only once. The rearrangement joins TRBV5-4 to TRBJ1-1; D is unclear. There are 14 residues in the CDR3. The V end was cut by 3 bases, the J end by 5 bases, with 14 bases between. Germline lookup yields CDR1 SGHNT and CDR2 YYREEE (reference sequence). The CDR3 bases are TGTGCCAGCAGCTCTAGGAGGGCCTGGACTGAAGCTTTCTTT. Translated: CASSSRRAWTEAFF.

V usage is TRBV2 and J usage is TRBJ2-3; 7 nucleotides line up with TRBD1. This CDR3 comprises 13 residues. V trimming: 7 bases; J trimming: 1 base; junction bases outside the gene matches: 2. Germline V lookup: CDR1 SNHLY, CDR2 FYNNEI. This CDR3 reads CASIGQGTDTQYF. In nucleotides, the CDR3 is TGTGCCAGCATTGGACAGGGCACAGATACGCAGTATTTT.